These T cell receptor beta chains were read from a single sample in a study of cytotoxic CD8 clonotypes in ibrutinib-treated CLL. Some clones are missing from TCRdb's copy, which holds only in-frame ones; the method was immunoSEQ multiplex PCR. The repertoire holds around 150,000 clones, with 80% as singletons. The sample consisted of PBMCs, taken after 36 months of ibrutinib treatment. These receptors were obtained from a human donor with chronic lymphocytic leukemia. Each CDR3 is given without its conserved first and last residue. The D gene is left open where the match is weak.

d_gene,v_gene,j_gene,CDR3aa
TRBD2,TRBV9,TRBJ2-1,ASSVVGRAGYNEQF
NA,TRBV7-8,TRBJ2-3,ASSLKPGDTQY
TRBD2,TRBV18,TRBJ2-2,ASSPPGSGNGGELF
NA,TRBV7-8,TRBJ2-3,ASTPSRGLRRDTQY
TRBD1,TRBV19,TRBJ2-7,ASSIAGTASYEQY
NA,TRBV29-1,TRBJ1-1,SVDRREAF
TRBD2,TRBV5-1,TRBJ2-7,ASSSTLAGGYEQY
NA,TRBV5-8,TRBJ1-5,ASSLWGRNQPQH
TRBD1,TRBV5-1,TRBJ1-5,ASSLQGAPGQPQH
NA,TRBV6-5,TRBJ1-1,ASSELGEAF
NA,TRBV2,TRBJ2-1,ATGGQATYNEQF
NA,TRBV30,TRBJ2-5,AWTTMAVGSETQY
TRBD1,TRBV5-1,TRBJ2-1,ASSAPGQSSYNEQF
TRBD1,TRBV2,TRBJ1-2,ASNERGLGGYT
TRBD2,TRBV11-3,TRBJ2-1,ASSAGTSGRAGDEQF
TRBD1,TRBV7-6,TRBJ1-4,ASSPRDRNEKLF
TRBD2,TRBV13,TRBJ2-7,ASSIRPGLAGHEQY
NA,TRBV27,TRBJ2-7,ASSRIADAFYEQY
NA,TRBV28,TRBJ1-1,ASSSRMRGPEAF
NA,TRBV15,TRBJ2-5,ATSNGGAGQTQY
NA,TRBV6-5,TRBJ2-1,ASSYDSPPRNEQF
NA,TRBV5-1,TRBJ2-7,ASSYQASSYEQY
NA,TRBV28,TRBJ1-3,ASGRGSGNTIY
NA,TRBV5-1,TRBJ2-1,ASMRVVNEQF
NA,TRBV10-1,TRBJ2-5,ASSAQETQY
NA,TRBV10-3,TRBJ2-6,AISAAGANVLT
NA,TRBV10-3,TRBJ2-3,AISEGGLSVRDTQY
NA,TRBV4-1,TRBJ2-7,ASSQVSRDGLYEQY
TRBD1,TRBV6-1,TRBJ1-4,ASSDFSGTGLAKLF